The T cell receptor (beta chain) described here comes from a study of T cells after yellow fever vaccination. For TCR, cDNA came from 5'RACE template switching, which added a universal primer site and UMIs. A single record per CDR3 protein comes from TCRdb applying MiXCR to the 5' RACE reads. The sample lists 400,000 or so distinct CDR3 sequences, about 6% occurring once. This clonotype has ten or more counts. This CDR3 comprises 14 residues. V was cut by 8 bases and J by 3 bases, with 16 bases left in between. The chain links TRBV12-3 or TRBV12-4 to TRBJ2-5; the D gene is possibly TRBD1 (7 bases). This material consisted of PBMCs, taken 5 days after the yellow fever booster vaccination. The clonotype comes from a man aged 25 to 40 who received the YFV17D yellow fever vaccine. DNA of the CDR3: TGTGCCAGCGCGGTGGAGGGGGCTGAAGAGACCCAGTACTTC. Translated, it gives CASAVEGAEETQYF.